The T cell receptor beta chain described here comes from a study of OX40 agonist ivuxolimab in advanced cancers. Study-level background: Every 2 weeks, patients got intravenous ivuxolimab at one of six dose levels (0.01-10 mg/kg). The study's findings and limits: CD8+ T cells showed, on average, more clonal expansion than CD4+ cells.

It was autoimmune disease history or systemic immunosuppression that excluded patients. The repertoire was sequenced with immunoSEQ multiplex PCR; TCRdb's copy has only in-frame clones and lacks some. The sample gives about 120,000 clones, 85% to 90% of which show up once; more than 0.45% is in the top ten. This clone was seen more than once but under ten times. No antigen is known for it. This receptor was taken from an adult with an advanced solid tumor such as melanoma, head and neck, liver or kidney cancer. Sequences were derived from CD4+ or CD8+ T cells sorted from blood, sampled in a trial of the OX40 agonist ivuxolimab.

CDR3 nucleotides: TGTGCCATCAGTGAGTCGACTACCGGGACAGGGAGTCCTCTCCAGCATTTT. It codes for CAISESTTGTGSPLQHF. This chain joins TRBV10-3 and TRBJ1-5; 9 nucleotides line up with TRBD1. V dropped 0 bases and J dropped 12; count of bases not matched to a gene: 15. CDR1 and CDR2 from the germline V gene are ENHRY and SYGVKD. This CDR3 spans 17 amino acids.